Shown below are 8 T cell receptor beta chains from a single sample sequenced in a study of radiotherapy plus CTLA-4 blockade in lung cancer. Measured with immunoSEQ multiplex PCR; TCRdb has only the in-frame clones, and not every one. The sample has under 20,000 clones, more than 70% seen once. Specimen: peripheral blood, collected from a patient treated with radiotherapy plus ipilimumab. The receptors stem from a human donor with non-small cell lung cancer whose response to radiotherapy plus ipilimumab could not be evaluated.

The chain couples TRBV5-1 to TRBJ2-5; D might be TRBD1 (5 bases). This CDR3 has 14 residues. Germline values: CDR1 SGHRS, CDR2 YFSETQ. Trimming shortened V by 2 bases and J by 1 base, and 9 bases separated the two germline ends. CDR3 in amino acids: CASSFGALQETQYF. The CDR3 DNA is TGCGCCAGCAGCTTTGGGGCACTCCAAGAGACCCAGTACTTC.

The chain combines TRBV5-1 with TRBJ2-2; TRBD1 matches 9 bases. The J segment lost 4 bases and the V segment lost 7 bases, leaving 2 bases of the junction unmatched. This CDR3 spans 13 amino acids. Germline values: CDR1 SGHRS, CDR2 YFSETQ. CDR3 in DNA: TGCGCCAGCGGACAGGGGAGCACCGGGGAGCTGTTTTTT. It is translated as CASGQGSTGELFF.

This chain links TRBV4-2 with TRBJ2-1, with D possibly TRBD1 on 6 matching bases. The V and J ends lost 0 bases and 3 bases respectively, with 12 bases between them. The CDR3 spans 16 residues. CDR1 is LGHNA and CDR2 is YNFKEQ in the germline V gene. The CDR3 region is CASSQEGAPLYNEQFF. The CDR3 DNA is TGTGCCAGCAGCCAAGAGGGGGCCCCCCTCTACAATGAGCAGTTCTTC.

This rearrangement joins TRBV7-2 to TRBJ2-2; possibly TRBD2 for D (5 bases). Germline CDR1 SGHTA, CDR2 FQGNSA. The CDR3 loop spans 12 amino acids. V shed 8 bases and J shed 1 base, with 5 bases lying between them. The CDR3 nucleotides are TGTGCCAGCGGGAGGAACACCGGGGAGCTGTTTTTT. It is translated as CASGRNTGELFF.

This clone was detected once. The CDR3 sequence: CASSFPGTYNEQFF. The CDR3 coding sequence is TGTGCCAGCAGCTTTCCGGGAACCTACAATGAGCAGTTCTTC. This rearrangement joins TRBV7-2 to TRBJ2-1, with a possible D match to TRBD2 (5 bases). The germline V gene has CDR1 SGHTA and CDR2 FQGNSA. This CDR3 region has 14 residues. Between the trimmed V and J ends, which lost 3 bases and 2 bases, there was a span of 8 bases.

This clone has only one observation. The V call is TRBV5-6, the J call TRBJ2-5; 10 bases are a match to TRBD1. The CDR3 has 16 residues. The junction had 6 bases not matched to a gene; V was cut back by 2 bases and J by 2 bases. Germline V CDR1 and CDR2: SGHDT, YYEEEE. In nucleotides, the CDR3 is TGTGCCAGCAGCTTACGGCGGACAGGGGGTCAAGAGACCCAGTACTTC. It codes for CASSLRRTGGQETQYF.

The chain combines TRBV11-2 with TRBJ2-5; weak D call: TRBD2 (7 bases). Trimming removed 5 bases at V and 5 bases at J, with 21 bases between. The CDR3 length is 16 residues. CDR1 and CDR2 from the germline V gene are SGHAT and FQNNGV. Here the CDR3 DNA reads TGTGCCAGCAGCCCCAGAGGGGGGGGGCGAGGGGAGACCCAGTACTTC. Its protein is CASSPRGGGRGETQYF.

V and J are TRBV11-3 and TRBJ2-5; 7 nucleotides line up with TRBD2. In germline, CDR1 is SGHNT, CDR2 YENEEA. CDR3 length equals 18 residues. V was pared by 1 base and J by 2 bases, with 13 bases of the junction left unmatched. CDR3 amino acids: CASSLGLSSGAAQETQYF. As DNA, the CDR3 is TGTGCCAGCAGCTTAGGTTTGTCGAGCGGGGCAGCACAAGAGACCCAGTACTTC.